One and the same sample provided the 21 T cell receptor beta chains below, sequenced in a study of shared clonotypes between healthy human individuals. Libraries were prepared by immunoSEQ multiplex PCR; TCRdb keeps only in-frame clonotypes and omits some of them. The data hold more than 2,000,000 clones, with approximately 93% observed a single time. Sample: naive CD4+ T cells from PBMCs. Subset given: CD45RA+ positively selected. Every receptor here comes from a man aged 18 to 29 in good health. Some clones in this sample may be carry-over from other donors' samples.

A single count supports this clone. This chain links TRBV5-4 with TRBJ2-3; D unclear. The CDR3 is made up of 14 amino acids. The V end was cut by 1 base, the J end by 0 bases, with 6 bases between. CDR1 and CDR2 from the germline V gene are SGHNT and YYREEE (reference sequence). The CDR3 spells CASSLQASTDTQYF. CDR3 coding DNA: TGTGCCAGCAGCTTGCAAGCTAGCACAGATACGCAGTATTTT.

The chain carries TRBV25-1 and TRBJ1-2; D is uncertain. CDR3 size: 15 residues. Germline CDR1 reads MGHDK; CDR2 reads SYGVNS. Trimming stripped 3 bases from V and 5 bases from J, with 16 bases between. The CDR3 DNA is TGTGCCAGCAGTGACGGGTCTCCAGGAAGGTATGGCTACACCTTC. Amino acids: CASSDGSPGRYGYTF.

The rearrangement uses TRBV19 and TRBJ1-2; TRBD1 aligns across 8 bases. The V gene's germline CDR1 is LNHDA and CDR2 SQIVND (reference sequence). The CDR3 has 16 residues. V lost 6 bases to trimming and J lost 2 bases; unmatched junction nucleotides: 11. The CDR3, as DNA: TGTGCCAGTAGCGAACGACCCGGGACAGGAAACTATGGCTACACCTTC. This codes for CASSERPGTGNYGYTF. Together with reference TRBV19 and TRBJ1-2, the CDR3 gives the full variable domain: DGGITQSPKYLFRKEGQNVTLSCEQNLNHDAMYWYRQDPGQGLRLIYYSQIVNDFQKGDIAEGYSVSREKKESFPLTVTSAQKNPTAFYLCASSERPGTGNYGYTFGSGTRLTVV.

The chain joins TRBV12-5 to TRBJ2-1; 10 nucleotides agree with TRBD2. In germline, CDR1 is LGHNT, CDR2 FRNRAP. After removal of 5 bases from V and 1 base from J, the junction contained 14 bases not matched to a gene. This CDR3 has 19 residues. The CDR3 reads CASGKWTSGHVQSYNEQFF. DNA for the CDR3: TGTGCTAGTGGTAAGTGGACTAGCGGCCATGTGCAGTCCTACAATGAGCAGTTCTTC. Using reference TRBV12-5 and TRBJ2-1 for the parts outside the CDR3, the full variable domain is DARVTQTPRHKVTEMGQEVTMRCQPILGHNTVFWYRQTMMQGLELLAYFRNRAPLDDSGMPKDRFSAEMPDATLATLKIQPSEPRDSAVYFCASGKWTSGHVQSYNEQFFGPGTRLTVL.

CDR3 region: CAISESGTGQETQYF. The CDR3 DNA is TGTGCCATCAGTGAGTCGGGGACAGGACAAGAGACCCAGTACTTC. The chain joins TRBV10-3 to TRBJ2-5, with 8 bases matching TRBD1. Germline CDR1 is ENHRY and CDR2 is SYGVKD. V shed 0 bases, J shed 2 bases, and the junction held 2 bases outside the gene matches. The CDR3 runs to 15 residues.

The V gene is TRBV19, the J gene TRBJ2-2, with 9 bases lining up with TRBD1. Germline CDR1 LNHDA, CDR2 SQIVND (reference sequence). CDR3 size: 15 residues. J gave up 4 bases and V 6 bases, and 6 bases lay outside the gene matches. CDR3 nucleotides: TGTGCCAGTAGAGGGACAGGGCGGGTCACCGGGGAGCTGTTTTTT. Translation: CASRGTGRVTGELFF.

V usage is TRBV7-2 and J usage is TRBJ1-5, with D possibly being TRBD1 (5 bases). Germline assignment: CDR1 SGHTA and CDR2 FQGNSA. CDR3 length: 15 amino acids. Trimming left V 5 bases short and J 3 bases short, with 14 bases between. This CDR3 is CASSPTGGNNQPQHF. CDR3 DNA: TGTGCCAGCAGCCCCACGGGGGGAAACAATCAGCCCCAGCATTTT. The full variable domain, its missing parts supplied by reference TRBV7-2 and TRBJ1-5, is GAGVSQSPSNKVTEKGKDVELRCDPISGHTALYWYRQSLGQGLEFLIYFQGNSAPDKSGLPSDRFSAERTGGSVSTLTIQRTQQEDSAVYLCASSPTGGNNQPQHFGDGTRLSIL.

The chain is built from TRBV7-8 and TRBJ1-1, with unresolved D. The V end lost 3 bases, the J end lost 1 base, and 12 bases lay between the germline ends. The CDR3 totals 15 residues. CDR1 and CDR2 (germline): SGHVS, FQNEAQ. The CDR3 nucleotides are TGTGCCAGCAGCTTTCCGGGGAGTAGGAACACTGAAGCTTTCTTT. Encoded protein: CASSFPGSRNTEAFF.

CDR3 nucleotide sequence: TGCAGCGTTGTCGGGACAGCGAACACTGAAGCTTTCTTT. This sequence encodes CSVVGTANTEAFF. This rearrangement joins TRBV29-1 to TRBJ1-1; TRBD1 matches at 7 bases. The length of the CDR3 is 13 residues. CDR1 and CDR2 (germline): SQVTM, ANQGSEA. V shed 4 bases, J shed 1 base, and the junction held 3 bases outside the gene matches.

CDR3 in amino acids: CASSNLAGVVVQQYF. CDR3 DNA sequence: TGTGCCAGCAGCAACTTAGCGGGAGTGGTAGTTCAGCAGTACTTC. J is TRBJ2-7 and V is TRBV7-8; 9 bases are a match to TRBD2. This CDR3 is 15 amino acids long. CDR1 and CDR2 (germline): SGHVS, FQNEAQ. The V segment lost 5 bases and the J segment 8 bases; nucleotides outside the gene matches: 13.

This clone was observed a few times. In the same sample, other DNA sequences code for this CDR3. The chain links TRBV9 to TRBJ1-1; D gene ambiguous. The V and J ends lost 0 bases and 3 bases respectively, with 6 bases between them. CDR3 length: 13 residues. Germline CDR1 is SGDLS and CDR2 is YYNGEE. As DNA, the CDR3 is TGTGCCAGCAGCGTAGGCCCTTACACTGAAGCTTTCTTT. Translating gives CASSVGPYTEAFF.

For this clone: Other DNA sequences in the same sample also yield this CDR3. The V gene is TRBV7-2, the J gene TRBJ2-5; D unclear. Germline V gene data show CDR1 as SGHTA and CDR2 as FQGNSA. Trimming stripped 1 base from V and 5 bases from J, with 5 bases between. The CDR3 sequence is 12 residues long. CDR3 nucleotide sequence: TGTGCCAGCAGCTTAGTGGTGGAGACCCAGTACTTC. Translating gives CASSLVVETQYF.

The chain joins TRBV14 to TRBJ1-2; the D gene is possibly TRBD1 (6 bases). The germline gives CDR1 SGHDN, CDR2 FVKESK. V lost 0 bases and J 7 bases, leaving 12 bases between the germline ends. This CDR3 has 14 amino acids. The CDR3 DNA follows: TGTGCCAGCAGCCAAGATACCCGGACAGCTGGCTACACCTTC. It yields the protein CASSQDTRTAGYTF.

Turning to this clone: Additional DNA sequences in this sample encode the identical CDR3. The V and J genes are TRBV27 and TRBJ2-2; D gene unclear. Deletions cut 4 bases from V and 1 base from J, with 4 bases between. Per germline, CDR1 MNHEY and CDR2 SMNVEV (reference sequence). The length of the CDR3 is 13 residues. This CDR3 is CASSSRNTGELFF. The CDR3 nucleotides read TGTGCCAGCAGTTCAAGGAACACCGGGGAGCTGTTTTTT.

In nucleotides, the CDR3 is TGCGCCAGCAGTGAGGGTCTGATTCTGAGCACCGGGGAGCTGTTTTTT. Amino acid sequence: CASSEGLILSTGELFF. The V call is TRBV10-2, the J call TRBJ2-2; D is undetermined. Trimming left V 2 bases short and J 4 bases short, with 14 bases between. Germline assignment: CDR1 WSHSY and CDR2 SAAADI. This CDR3 comprises 16 residues.

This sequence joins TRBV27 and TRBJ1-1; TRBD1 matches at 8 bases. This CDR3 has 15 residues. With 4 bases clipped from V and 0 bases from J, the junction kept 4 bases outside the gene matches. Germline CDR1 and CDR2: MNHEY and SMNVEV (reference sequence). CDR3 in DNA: TGTGCCAGCAGTTCCCGGACAGGGATGAACACTGAAGCTTTCTTT. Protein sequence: CASSSRTGMNTEAFF.

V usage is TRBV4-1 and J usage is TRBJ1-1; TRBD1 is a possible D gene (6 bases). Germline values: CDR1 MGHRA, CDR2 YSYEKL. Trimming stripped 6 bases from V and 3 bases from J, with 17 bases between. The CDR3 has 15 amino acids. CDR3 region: CASSSVGRGDTEAFF. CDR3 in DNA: TGCGCCAGCAGTTCCGTCGGTAGGGGGGACACTGAAGCTTTCTTT.

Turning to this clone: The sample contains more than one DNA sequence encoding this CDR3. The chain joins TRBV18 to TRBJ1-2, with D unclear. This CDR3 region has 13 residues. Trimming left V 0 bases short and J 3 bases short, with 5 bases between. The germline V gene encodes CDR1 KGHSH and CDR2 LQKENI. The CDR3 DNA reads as TGTGCCAGCTCACCACCCCGCGACTATGGCTACACCTTC. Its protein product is CASSPPRDYGYTF.

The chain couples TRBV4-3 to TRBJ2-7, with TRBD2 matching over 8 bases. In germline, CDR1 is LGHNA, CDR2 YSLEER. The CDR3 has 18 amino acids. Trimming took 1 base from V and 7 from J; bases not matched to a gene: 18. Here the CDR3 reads CASSQGILRAGVPGEQYF. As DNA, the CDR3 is TGCGCCAGCAGCCAAGGGATCCTCCGAGCGGGAGTACCGGGGGAGCAGTACTTC.

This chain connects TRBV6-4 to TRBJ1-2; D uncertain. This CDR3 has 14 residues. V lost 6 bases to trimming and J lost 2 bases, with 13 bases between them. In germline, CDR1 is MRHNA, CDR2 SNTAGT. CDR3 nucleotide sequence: TGTGCCAGCAGACAAACGACGGGCAACTATGGCTACACCTTC. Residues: CASRQTTGNYGYTF.

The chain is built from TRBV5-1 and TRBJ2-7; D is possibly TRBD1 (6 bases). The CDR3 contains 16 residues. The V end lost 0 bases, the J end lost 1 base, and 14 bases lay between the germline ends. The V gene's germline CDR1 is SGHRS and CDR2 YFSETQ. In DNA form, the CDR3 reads TGCGCCAGCAGCTTGGGGGGGACAACCTTGTCCTACGAGCAGTACTTC. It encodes CASSLGGTTLSYEQYF.